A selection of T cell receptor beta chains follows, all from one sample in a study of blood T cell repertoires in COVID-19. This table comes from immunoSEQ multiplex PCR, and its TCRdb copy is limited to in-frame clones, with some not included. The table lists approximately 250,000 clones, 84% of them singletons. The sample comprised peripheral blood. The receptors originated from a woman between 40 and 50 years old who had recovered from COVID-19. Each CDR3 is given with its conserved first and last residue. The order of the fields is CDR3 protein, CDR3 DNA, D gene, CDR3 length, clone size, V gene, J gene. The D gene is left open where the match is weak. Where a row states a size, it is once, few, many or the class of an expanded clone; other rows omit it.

CASSVTGENTEAFF,TGTGCCAGCAGCGTAACAGGGGAGAACACTGAAGCTTTCTTT,TRBD1,14,.,TRBV9,TRBJ1-1
CASSLGPRGNTGELFF,TGTGCCAGCAGCTTAGGCCCCCGCGGGAACACCGGGGAGCTGTTTTTT,.,16,.,TRBV7-6,TRBJ2-2
CASSLAQGLGQTQYF,TGTGCCAGCAGCTTAGCGCAGGGTTTGGGGCAGACCCAGTACTTC,.,15,.,TRBV7-9,TRBJ2-5
CASSSGGFPGANVLTF,TGTGCCAGCAGTTCTGGGGGCTTCCCTGGGGCCAACGTCCTGACTTTC,.,16,once,TRBV27,TRBJ2-6
CASSTGPEKLFF,TGTGCCAGCTCGACAGGACCTGAAAAACTGTTTTTT,.,12,.,TRBV18,TRBJ1-4
CASSLVGAPSSYNEQFF,TGTGCCAGCAGCCTCGTGGGGGCCCCGAGCTCCTACAATGAGCAGTTCTTC,.,17,.,TRBV5-8,TRBJ2-1
CASSLGSGDNSPLHF,TGCGCCAGCAGCTTGGGGTCAGGGGATAATTCACCCCTCCACTTT,.,15,.,TRBV5-1,TRBJ1-6
CASSFRQRPATNEKLFF,TGTGCCAGCAGCTTTCGACAAAGACCGGCAACTAATGAAAAACTGTTTTTT,.,17,.,TRBV6-2/TRBV6-3,TRBJ1-4
CASSLTAISTEAFF,TGTGCCAGCAGTTTGACTGCAATTAGCACTGAAGCTTTCTTT,.,14,.,TRBV2,TRBJ1-1
CASSTGRDRGHTQYF,TGTGCCAGTAGCACCGGCCGGGACAGGGGGCACACTCAGTACTTC,TRBD1,15,.,TRBV19,TRBJ2-4
CASSASRYGYTF,TGTGCCAGCAGCGCATCGAGGTATGGCTACACCTTC,.,12,.,TRBV9,TRBJ1-2
CASSLAREGSYNSPLHF,TGTGCCAGCAGCTTAGCGCGGGAAGGCTCCTATAATTCACCCCTCCACTTT,.,17,.,TRBV7-2,TRBJ1-6
CAGGGRRDTQYF,TGTGCCGGCGGAGGGAGGCGTGATACGCAGTATTTT,.,12,.,TRBV2,TRBJ2-3
CASRKDRPTEAFF,TGCGCCAGCAGAAAGGACAGGCCCACTGAAGCTTTCTTT,TRBD1,13,once,TRBV5-1,TRBJ1-1
CASIGGSGNTIYF,TGTGCCAGTATAGGAGGTTCTGGAAACACCATATATTTT,.,13,medium-sized,TRBV19,TRBJ1-3
CATSGGQYYGYTF,TGTGCCACCAGTGGTGGACAGTACTATGGCTACACCTTC,.,13,.,TRBV24-1,TRBJ1-2
CASSLGGTGGWGRQETQYF,TGTGCCAGCAGCTTAGGAGGGACAGGGGGCTGGGGTCGCCAAGAGACCCAGTACTTC,TRBD1,19,.,TRBV13,TRBJ2-5
CASGLSGGTDTQYF,TGTGCCAGCGGACTCAGCGGGGGCACAGATACGCAGTATTTT,TRBD2,14,once,TRBV2,TRBJ2-3
CASSERWHQSNTGELFF,TGTGCCAGCAGTGAAAGATGGCACCAGTCGAACACCGGGGAGCTGTTTTTT,.,17,medium-sized,TRBV25-1,TRBJ2-2
CASSLTGGLGYGYTF,TGTGCCAGCTCACTGACAGGAGGATTAGGCTATGGCTACACCTTC,.,15,.,TRBV18,TRBJ1-2
CASSWTGNEQFF,TGCGCCAGCAGCTGGACAGGCAATGAGCAGTTCTTC,TRBD1,12,.,TRBV5-1,TRBJ2-1
CASSIQGQPQHF,TGTGCCAGTAGTATTCAGGGTCAGCCCCAGCATTTT,.,12,.,TRBV19,TRBJ1-5
CASSYRLTDLLNNEQFF,TGTGCCAGCAGCTACCGTCTGACAGATCTCTTAAACAATGAGCAGTTCTTC,.,17,.,TRBV11-2,TRBJ2-1
CASSAQPGQGSYEQYF,TGTGCCAGCAGCGCGCAACCGGGACAAGGGTCCTACGAGCAGTACTTC,.,16,.,TRBV7-9,TRBJ2-7
CSAWTEETQYF,TGCAGTGCGTGGACAGAAGAGACCCAGTACTTC,.,11,.,TRBV20-1,TRBJ2-5
CASSQQDNEKLFF,TGCGCCAGCAGCCAACAGGATAATGAAAAACTGTTTTTT,.,13,.,TRBV4-3,TRBJ1-4
CASSWGQPFYGYTF,TGTGCCAGCAGCTGGGGACAGCCCTTCTATGGCTACACCTTC,TRBD1,14,.,TRBV7-9,TRBJ1-2
CATSRDTVHEQYF,TGTGCCACCAGCAGAGATACGGTTCACGAGCAGTACTTC,.,13,.,TRBV15,TRBJ2-7
CASSSGADTQYF,TGTGCCAGCAGTTCGGGAGCAGATACGCAGTATTTT,.,12,.,TRBV27,TRBJ2-3
CASTDFSSTDTQYF,TGTGCCAGCACCGACTTCTCTAGCACAGATACGCAGTATTTT,.,14,.,TRBV5-8,TRBJ2-3
CASSEGYSGGTDTQYF,TGTGCCAGCAGTGAAGGTTATAGCGGGGGCACAGATACGCAGTATTTT,TRBD2,16,.,TRBV6-1,TRBJ2-3
CASSQAPEYEQYF,TGCGCCAGCTCGCAGGCGCCCGAATACGAGCAGTACTTC,.,13,.,TRBV5-1,TRBJ2-7
CASSSGADMNTEAFF,TGTGCCAGCAGCTCAGGGGCGGACATGAACACTGAAGCTTTCTTT,.,15,.,TRBV7-3,TRBJ1-1
CASSKAGGRNEQFF,TGTGCCAGCAGTAAAGCGGGGGGGCGCAATGAGCAGTTCTTC,TRBD2,14,.,TRBV9,TRBJ2-1
CASSFDRTDTQYF,TGTGCCAGCAGTTTCGACAGGACAGATACGCAGTATTTT,.,13,.,TRBV6-6,TRBJ2-3
CASLGPGQGNTEAFF,TGTGCCAGCCTTGGTCCGGGACAGGGTAACACTGAAGCTTTCTTT,TRBD1,15,.,TRBV19,TRBJ1-1
CASSPPPGGVNQPQHF,TGTGCCAGCTCACCACCGCCCGGCGGCGTCAATCAGCCCCAGCATTTT,.,16,.,TRBV18,TRBJ1-5
CASSLFRDYGYTF,TGTGCCAGCAGTTTATTTCGGGACTATGGCTACACCTTC,.,13,.,TRBV12-3/TRBV12-4,TRBJ1-2
CASSHAGDSNF,TGTGCCAGCAGCCACGCTGGGGACAGTAATTTT,TRBD1,11,.,TRBV3-1/TRBV3-2,TRBJ2-3
CASSSNTPTGYYGYTF,TGTGCCAGCAGTTCGAATACACCGACAGGGTACTATGGCTACACCTTC,TRBD1,16,.,TRBV27,TRBJ1-2
CASQGAKNIQYF,TGTGCCAGCCAGGGGGCCAAAAACATTCAGTACTTC,.,12,.,TRBV3-1/TRBV3-2,TRBJ2-4
CASSPNQFYEQYF,TGTGCCAGCTCACCAAACCAGTTCTACGAGCAGTACTTC,.,13,.,TRBV18,TRBJ2-7
CASSISGQGFYYQPQHF,TGTGCCAGTAGTATATCCGGACAGGGTTTTTATTACCAGCCCCAGCATTTT,TRBD1,17,.,TRBV19,TRBJ1-5
CASSYSSTGGNYGYTF,TGTGCCAGCAGTTACTCGAGTACAGGGGGAAACTATGGCTACACCTTC,TRBD1,16,.,TRBV6-6,TRBJ1-2
CASSQDGSTRAFF,TGCGCCAGCAGCCAAGATGGTAGCACTCGGGCTTTCTTT,.,13,.,TRBV4-3,TRBJ1-1
CASSPMDRDEKLFF,TGTGCCAGCTCACCTATGGACAGGGACGAAAAACTGTTTTTT,TRBD1,14,once,TRBV18,TRBJ1-4
CASSLDRYEQYF,TGCGCCAGCAGCTTGGACAGATACGAGCAGTACTTC,.,12,few,TRBV5-1,TRBJ2-7
CASKRGSTEAFF,TGTGCCAGCAAGAGAGGGAGCACTGAAGCTTTCTTT,.,12,.,TRBV6-5,TRBJ1-1
CASSLASEGWGTEAFF,TGTGCCAGCAGCTTGGCTTCAGAGGGCTGGGGCACTGAAGCTTTCTTT,.,16,.,TRBV5-8,TRBJ1-1
CATSRDRGNYEQYF,TGTGCCACCAGCAGAGACAGGGGGAACTACGAGCAGTACTTC,TRBD1,14,.,TRBV15,TRBJ2-7
CASSVEGGQGTQYF,TGTGCCAGCAGCGTAGAAGGGGGTCAAGGGACCCAGTACTTC,.,14,.,TRBV9,TRBJ2-5
CAIRPGVTANTEAFF,TGTGCCATCAGGCCGGGGGTTACCGCTAACACTGAAGCTTTCTTT,.,15,.,TRBV10-3,TRBJ1-1
CASSYLDGGATQYF,TGTGCCAGCAGTTACTTAGACGGGGGGGCGACCCAGTACTTC,TRBD2,14,.,TRBV6-5,TRBJ2-5